The 29 T cell receptor beta chains listed next were all sequenced from one sample in a study of CD8+CD57+ T cells in acquired aplastic anemia. By flow cytometry, patients selected for sequencing had shown an expansion of CD8+CD57+ cells. CDR3 and TCR beta VDJ profiling relied on genomic DNA as the template. Each CDR3 protein gets one entry after TCRdb re-called the reads with MiXCR. The sample lists around 430,000 distinct CDR3 sequences, more than 25% seen once, with 0.8% to 0.85% in the top ten. The material sequenced was sorted CD4+, CD8+, or CD8+CD57+ T cells (not recorded which) from PBMCs. The receptors derive from a human donor with aplastic anemia.

This clonotype showed up just a few times. This chain links TRBV2 with TRBJ2-1; D is unclear. V lost 6 bases to trimming and J lost 6 bases, with 21 bases between them. CDR3 length: 16 amino acids. Germline values: CDR1 SNHLY, CDR2 FYNNEI. CDR3 region: CASSKFQQQKVNEQFF. CDR3 in DNA: TGTGCCAGCAGCAAGTTTCAGCAACAGAAAGTCAATGAGCAGTTCTTC.

This clonotype has only a few counts. The V call is TRBV9, the J call TRBJ2-2; 11 nucleotides match TRBD1. Germline V gene lookup returns CDR1 SGDLS and CDR2 YYNGEE. There are 15 residues in the CDR3. With 6 bases clipped from V and 4 bases from J, the junction kept 5 bases outside the gene matches. CDR3: CASTLGQGGTGELFF. CDR3 DNA: TGTGCCAGCACCCTGGGACAGGGGGGCACCGGGGAGCTGTTTTTT.

This clonotype was recorded at least ten times. The rearrangement joins TRBV7-2 to TRBJ2-7; no clear D gene. Germline CDR1 reads SGHTA; CDR2 reads FQGNSA. V was shortened by 5 bases and J by 3 bases, with 11 bases between the two germline ends. The CDR3 has 13 amino acids. The CDR3 DNA follows: TGTGCCAGCAGCCTGGGTCAAGACTACGAGCAGTACTTC. It is translated as CASSLGQDYEQYF.

This clonotype was counted many times. This sequence joins TRBV6-1 and TRBJ1-2; no firm D call. CDR1 is MNHNS, CDR2 SASEGT, per germline. The CDR3 is 15 residues long. V was cut by 6 bases and J by 4 bases, with 18 bases left in between. The CDR3 loop reads CASRPGLDGGYGYTF. CDR3 nucleotides: TGTGCCAGCAGGCCAGGACTCGATGGAGGCTATGGCTACACCTTC.

This chain joins TRBV19 and TRBJ1-6; 8 bases are a match to TRBD1. Trimming took 6 bases from V and 8 from J; bases not matched to a gene: 9. Germline V lookup: CDR1 LNHDA, CDR2 SQIVND (reference sequence). This CDR3 is built from 15 residues. CDR3 protein: CASSYRQGSYSPLHF. CDR3 bases: TGTGCCAGTAGCTACCGACAGGGGAGCTATTCACCCCTCCACTTT.

The sample holds many counts of this clonotype. The chain links TRBV6-1 to TRBJ1-5, with a weak D call TRBD1 (5 bases). V was shortened by 7 bases and J by 4 bases, with 17 bases between the two germline ends. Germline CDR1 and CDR2: MNHNS and SASEGT. The CDR3 is 15 amino acids. The CDR3 DNA reads as TGTGCCAGCACCCTTGGTGGGACCCAGAATCAGCCCCAGCATTTT. Encoded protein: CASTLGGTQNQPQHF.

This clonotype was seen a handful of times. The genes are TRBV4-3 and TRBJ2-7; 12 nucleotides line up with TRBD2. V shed 1 base and J 0 bases; nucleotides not matched to a gene: 7. The germline gives CDR1 LGHNA, CDR2 YSLEER. This CDR3 region has 18 residues. CDR3 DNA sequence: TGCGCCAGCAGCCAAGGGCTAGCGGGGGGGCTTACCTCCTACGAGCAGTACTTC. Its translation is CASSQGLAGGLTSYEQYF.

This chain links TRBV6-1 with TRBJ2-7, with D perhaps given as TRBD1 or TRBD2 (7 bases each). V lost 6 bases and J 4 bases, leaving 19 bases between the germline ends. Germline V gene data show CDR1 as MNHNS and CDR2 as SASEGT. There are 15 residues in the CDR3. In nucleotides, the CDR3 is TGTGCCAGCAGCCGAAGCGGGACAGAAGATTACGAGCAGTACTTC. This translates into CASSRSGTEDYEQYF.

The V and J genes are TRBV27 and TRBJ1-5; D is perhaps TRBD1 (6 bases). V lost 4 bases and J lost 6, with 19 bases in between. Germline CDR1 MNHEY, CDR2 SMNVEV (reference sequence). The CDR3 is 16 residues long. This CDR3 reads CASSSGTGIITQPQHF. CDR3 nucleotides: TGTGCCAGCAGTTCGGGAACAGGGATTATTACTCAGCCCCAGCATTTT.

The chain has TRBV3-1 and TRBJ1-1, with 7 positions matching TRBD1. The CDR3 totals 15 residues. Trimming removed 5 bases from V and 3 bases from J; junction bases left unmatched: 9. The germline gives CDR1 LGHDT, CDR2 YNNKEL (reference sequence). CDR3 sequence: CASSYRQGGYTEAFF. In DNA, the CDR3 is TGTGCCAGCAGCTACCGACAGGGAGGTTACACTGAAGCTTTCTTT.

This clonotype appeared many times. This chain joins TRBV10-3 and TRBJ2-3; unclear D gene. Germline V CDR1 and CDR2: ENHRY, SYGVKD. The V end was cut by 8 bases, the J end by 0 bases, with 9 bases between. This CDR3 contains 13 residues. DNA of the CDR3: TGTGCCATCTCCCCTAGGAGCACAGATACGCAGTATTTT. This sequence encodes CAISPRSTDTQYF.

The CDR3, as DNA: TGTGCCAGCAAGGACGAGAAGGAGTACTTC. Amino acid sequence: CASKDEKEYF. The chain combines TRBV10-3 with TRBJ2-7; D remains ambiguous. The V end was cut by 10 bases, the J end by 11 bases, with 15 bases between. This CDR3 contains 10 residues. The germline gives CDR1 ENHRY, CDR2 SYGVKD.

This clonotype was seen a few times. An end of the junction differs from the germline gene, which may be a read error. The chain employs TRBV10-3 and TRBJ2-3; 7 bases align to TRBD2. Germline values: CDR1 ENHRY, CDR2 SYGVKD. This CDR3 is 12 amino acids long. CDR3 loop: CASSLLGGRQYF. The CDR3 DNA follows: TGTGCCAGCAGTTTGCTGGGGGGGAGGCAGTATTTT.

The gene calls are TRBV28 and TRBJ2-2; maybe TRBD2 (7 bases). V was shortened by 3 bases and J by 5 bases, with 13 bases between the two germline ends. The germline V gene encodes CDR1 MDHEN and CDR2 SYDVKM. There are 15 residues in the CDR3. CDR3 coding DNA: TGTGCCAGCAGTTTTCCAGGGGAGGGGACCGGGGAGCTGTTTTTT. This translates into CASSFPGEGTGELFF.

The V gene is TRBV2, the J gene TRBJ2-6; weak D call: TRBD2 (6 bases). The length of the CDR3 is 15 residues. The V gene lost 4 bases and the J gene lost 0 bases, with 7 bases spanning the gap. Germline CDR1 is SNHLY and CDR2 is FYNNEI. CDR3 amino acids: CASSGDSSGANVLTF. For the CDR3, the DNA is TGTGCCAGCAGTGGGGACTCCTCTGGGGCCAACGTCCTGACTTTC.

In this sample, this clonotype turned up many times. The genes are TRBV7-2 and TRBJ1-2, with D hard to call. Germline V CDR1 and CDR2: SGHTA, FQGNSA. There are 14 residues in the CDR3. V lost 3 bases to trimming and J lost 5 bases, with 13 bases between them. Here the CDR3 reads CASSFGAADYGYTF. The CDR3 DNA reads TGTGCCAGCAGCTTTGGAGCGGCGGATTATGGCTACACCTTC.

V gene TRBV29-1 combines with J gene TRBJ2-7; D possibly corresponds to TRBD1 (6 bases). Trimming removed 7 bases at V and 0 bases at J, with 13 bases between. Germline values: CDR1 SQVTM, CDR2 ANQGSEA. This CDR3 is 13 amino acids long. The CDR3 DNA is TGCAGCGCGCTCCCGGACAGCTCCTACGAGCAGTACTTC. It encodes CSALPDSSYEQYF.

This clonotype was detected a few times. The genes are TRBV29-1 and TRBJ2-1; perhaps TRBD2 as D (6 bases). Germline V gene data show CDR1 as SQVTM and CDR2 as ANQGSEA. V was shortened by 6 bases and J by 9 bases, with 15 bases between the two germline ends. The CDR3 extends over 12 amino acids. CDR3 coding DNA: TGCAGCGTGCGACTAGACGTTGTTGAGCAGTTCTTC. This encodes CSVRLDVVEQFF.

V gene TRBV20-1 combines with J gene TRBJ1-2; 8 nucleotides line up with TRBD1. The germline V gene has CDR1 DFQATT and CDR2 SNEGSKA (reference sequence). The J segment lost 4 bases and the V segment lost 6 bases, leaving 10 bases of the junction unmatched. The CDR3 length is 14 residues. The CDR3 region has the DNA TGCAGTGCAATACCCGCGACAGGGGTCTATGGCTACACCTTC. Translated, it gives CSAIPATGVYGYTF.

The chain couples TRBV6-1 to TRBJ1-2; weak D call: TRBD1 (5 bases). Per the germline V gene, CDR1 is MNHNS and CDR2 is SASEGT. The CDR3 runs to 14 residues. Between the trimmed V and J ends, which lost 7 bases and 1 base, there was a span of 13 bases. The DNA for the CDR3 is TGTGCCAGCATTCGGTGGGGGTTTAACTATGGCTACACCTTC. It translates to CASIRWGFNYGYTF.

This clonotype was recorded many times. The V call is TRBV2, the J call TRBJ2-3; tentative D call: TRBD1 (6 bases). Germline CDR1 and CDR2: SNHLY and FYNNEI. V lost 3 bases and J lost 5, with 6 bases in between. The CDR3 sequence is 12 residues long. The CDR3 DNA follows: TGTGCCAGCAGTGACAGGGGAGATACGCAGTATTTT. This translates into CASSDRGDTQYF.

The rearrangement links TRBV10-3 to TRBJ2-7; a weak D match, TRBD2 (7 bases). V dropped 10 bases and J dropped 6 bases, with 25 bases sitting between them. This CDR3 has 15 residues. The germline V gene has CDR1 ENHRY and CDR2 SYGVKD. This CDR3 is CATGGGSWREREQYF. The CDR3 nucleotides read TGTGCCACCGGAGGGGGGTCTTGGCGGGAGCGCGAGCAGTACTTC.

This clonotype has only a few counts. The chain combines TRBV7-2 with TRBJ1-3; D remains ambiguous. This CDR3 has 15 amino acids. Trimming took 0 bases from V and 2 from J, leaving 8 bases between them. The germline V gene has CDR1 SGHTA and CDR2 FQGNSA. CDR3 nucleotides: TGTGCCAGCAGCTTAGCTGGAACACCTGGAAACACCATATATTTT. Translated, it gives CASSLAGTPGNTIYF.

As concerns this clonotype: A much larger clone differs from this one at a single base, so this may be a read error. This chain links TRBV6-5 with TRBJ1-5; perhaps TRBD1 as D (6 bases). Trimming took off 2 bases at V and 16 bases at J, with 18 bases between the two ends. CDR3 size: 13 residues. From germline, CDR1 is MNHEY and CDR2 SVGAGI. Written as DNA, the CDR3 is TGTGCCAGCAGTTACGATCGGGACAAGGTCCAACATTTT. Translating it yields CASSYDRDKVQHF.

This clonotype was recorded many times. This chain uses TRBV11-1 with TRBJ1-2; maybe TRBD1 (5 bases). CDR1 is SGHAT and CDR2 is FQDESV in the germline V gene (reference sequence). Trimming removed 5 bases from V and 6 bases from J, with 22 bases in between. CDR3 length: 16 residues. The CDR3 DNA reads TGTGCCAGCAGCCCTAGTCGGACACCTAAAATCAATGGCTACACCTTC. Protein: CASSPSRTPKINGYTF.

This chain joins TRBV24-1 and TRBJ2-1, with 9 bases that match TRBD1. The V and J ends lost 3 bases and 0 bases, in that order; junction bases with no gene match: 2. Germline V gene lookup returns CDR1 KGHDR and CDR2 SFDVKD. The CDR3 loop spans 16 amino acids. CDR3 loop: CATSDPGQGSYNEQFF. CDR3 nucleotides: TGTGCCACCAGTGATCCGGGACAGGGCTCCTACAATGAGCAGTTCTTC.

This clonotype was observed many times. The chain has TRBV15 and TRBJ1-2; TRBD1 matches at 8 bases. The V segment lost 0 bases and the J segment 7 bases; nucleotides outside the gene matches: 10. The CDR3 contains 16 residues. Germline V lookup: CDR1 LNHNV, CDR2 YYDKDF (reference sequence). CDR3 in DNA: TGTGCCACCAGCAGAGATTTCGACAGGGGATTAGGTGGCTACACCTTC. This sequence encodes CATSRDFDRGLGGYTF.

The rearrangement joins TRBV20-1 to TRBJ2-2, with D unclear. The CDR3 extends over 12 amino acids. Deletions cut 5 bases from V and 1 base from J, with 5 bases between. Germline CDR1 DFQATT, CDR2 SNEGSKA (reference sequence). In DNA, the CDR3 is TGCAGTGCTCGGAGGAACACCGGGGAGCTGTTTTTT. It codes for CSARRNTGELFF.

The chain combines TRBV4-2 with TRBJ1-4; the D is unclear. Germline CDR1 LGHNA, CDR2 YNFKEQ. CDR3 length: 16 residues. The germline V and J ends were trimmed by 0 bases and 3 bases, with 11 bases remaining between them. The CDR3 bases are TGTGCCAGCAGCCAAGATGGTGGAAGAGCTAATGAAAAACTGTTTTTT. Encoded protein: CASSQDGGRANEKLFF.